Each of the 18 T cell receptor beta chains below was sequenced from the same sample in a study of tissue T cells after allogeneic stem cell transplantation. The table came from immunoSEQ multiplex PCR; TCRdb's copy has only in-frame clones and leaves some out. The sample consists of about 7,100 clones, 65% to 80% of them appearing once. Sequenced: blood. The receptors were gathered from a female BALB/c mouse in good health. Mice of this strain are of MHC haplotype H2-d.

Concerning this clone itself: Gene and germline names: mouse. The sequence runs out 1 residue before the end of the CDR3; the remainder is reconstructed from the germline J gene. V and J are TRBV20 and TRBJ2-5; 12 bases fit TRBD1. CDR1 is GFQATS, CDR2 STVNSAI, per germline. This CDR3 has 13 residues. J gave up 5 bases and V 7 bases, and 4 bases lay outside the gene matches. The sequenced CDR3 bases are TGTGGTGTCCCGGGACAGGGGGCAGACACCCAGTAC. Translating gives CGVPGQGADTQY. The whole CDR3 sequence reads CGVPGQGADTQYF.

Concerning this clone: The listed genes are named as in mouse. Read sequence stops 1 residue before the CDR3 end, and the germline J gene provides the missing end. This rearrangement joins TRBV13-3 to TRBJ1-4; 7 bases match TRBD1. Per germline, CDR1 NNHDY and CDR2 SYVADS. Trimming cost V 2 bases and J 0 bases; bases outside gene matches: 1. The CDR3 loop spans 15 amino acids. CDR3 region: CASSDRGFSNERLFF. The CDR3 DNA, read in part, is TGTGCCAGCAGTGACAGGGGGTTTTCCAACGAAAGATTATTT.

For this clone: The gene names given are mouse names. CDR3: CGARAGQGRGAEQFF. CDR3 DNA, as far as it was read: TGTGGTGCTAGGGCAGGACAGGGACGGGGTGCTGAGCAGTTC. V and J are TRBV20 and TRBJ2-1; the match to TRBD1 covers 8 bases. The CDR3 end is not reached by the read, which stops 1 residue before it; the germline J gene fills it in. Trimming cost V 1 base and J 6 bases; bases outside gene matches: 8. This CDR3 is 15 amino acids long. In germline, CDR1 is GFQATS, CDR2 STVNSAI.

Points on this clone: Gene and germline names: mouse. The read terminates 1 residue ahead of where the CDR3 ends, so the germline J gene completes it. This rearrangement joins TRBV1 to TRBJ1-4; D is ambiguous. Germline CDR1 is NSQYPW and CDR2 is LRSPGD (reference sequence). The ends were cut back, 0 bases at V and 4 bases at J, with 9 bases in the middle. This CDR3 has 15 amino acids. The DNA read from the CDR3 is TGCACCTGCAGTGCAGAGACAACTTTCAACGAAAGATTATTT. Translating it yields CTCSAETTFNERLF. The CDR3 in full is CTCSAETTFNERLFF.

About this clone itself: Mouse names are used for the genes. The read ends 1 residue shy of where the CDR3 ends; the end is completed using the germline J gene. The chain has TRBV13-1 and TRBJ2-4; maybe TRBD2 (6 bases). The CDR3 contains 16 residues. Per germline, CDR1 NSHNY and CDR2 SYGAGN. V gave up 0 bases and J gave up 0 bases, with 11 bases separating them. CDR3 amino acids: CASSDAGGGSQNTLYF. The covered CDR3 bases are TGTGCCAGCAGTGATGCGGGGGGAGGGAGTCAAAACACCTTGTAC.

Regarding this clone: Genes and germline are mouse. The missing CDR3 end, 1 residue past where the read stops, is filled in from the germline J gene. This rearrangement joins TRBV2 to TRBJ2-2; D gene uncertain. CDR3 length equals 12 residues. Trimming pared 0 bases from V and 8 bases from J, leaving 4 bases between. The germline V gene has CDR1 LGHNA and CDR2 YSYQKL. This CDR3 reads CASSQDRGQLYF. CDR3 DNA, as far as it was read: TGTGCCAGCAGCCAAGACAGGGGGCAGCTCTAC.

There are a few counts of this clone. Mouse germline and gene names are used. The read is 1 residue too short to cover the CDR3 end, so that end is filled in from the germline J gene. The chain has TRBV13-1 and TRBJ2-7; no firm D call. The CDR3 is 14 amino acids. From germline, CDR1 is NSHNY and CDR2 SYGAGN. Trimming took 0 bases from V and 4 from J, leaving 11 bases between them. CDR3 bases read: TGTGCCAGCAGTGATGCCCTCGACGGATATGAACAGTAC. Translation: CASSDALDGYEQY. The whole CDR3 sequence reads CASSDALDGYEQYF.

As regards this clone: Gene names are mouse gene names. The DNA ends 1 residue before the CDR3 does, and the rest of the CDR3 is filled in from the germline J gene. The chain has TRBV17 and TRBJ2-7; D might be TRBD1 (5 bases). CDR3 length equals 14 residues. V was shortened by 6 bases and J by 0 bases, with 12 bases between the two germline ends. Germline V lookup: CDR1 MNHDT, CDR2 YYDKIL. The sequenced CDR3 bases are TGTGCTAGCAGAAAGACAGCCAGCTCCTATGAACAGTAC. It is translated as CASRKTASSYEQY. The full CDR3 protein is CASRKTASSYEQYF.

To note about this clone: Genes and germline come from the mouse. The read terminates 1 residue before the CDR3 end, so the remaining end is supplied by the germline J gene. The rearrangement uses TRBV29 and TRBJ1-1; 7 positions match TRBD1. The germline CDR1 and CDR2 sequences are MSHET and SYDVDS. This CDR3 has 14 residues. With V trimmed by 3 bases and J by 1 base, 2 bases remained unmatched. The sequenced CDR3 bases are TGTGCTAGCAGTTTGGGGACAGTAAACACAGAAGTCTTC. Translated, it gives CASSLGTVNTEVF. The whole CDR3 protein reads CASSLGTVNTEVFF.

Remarks on this clone: Gene names refer to mouse genes. The read ends 1 residue early relative to the CDR3; the germline J gene fills the gap. The chain has TRBV20 and TRBJ2-5, with D hard to call. The length of the CDR3 is 13 residues. The germline V gene has CDR1 GFQATS and CDR2 STVNSAI. The V end was cut by 6 bases, the J end by 0 bases, with 10 bases between. The CDR3 is CGAKGLNQDTQYF. The part of the CDR3 DNA that was read is TGTGGTGCCAAGGGCCTTAACCAAGACACCCAGTAC.

With regard to this clone: The germline and genes are mouse ones. The read is 1 residue too short to cover the CDR3 end, so that end is filled in from the germline J gene. V and J are TRBV31 and TRBJ1-1; the match to TRBD1 covers 7 bases. The J segment lost 9 bases and the V segment lost 0 bases, leaving 4 bases of the junction unmatched. In germline, CDR1 is GKSSPN, CDR2 SITVG. This CDR3 contains 12 residues. CDR3 DNA (partial): TGTGCCTGGAGTCTAGCCAGGGGGAAAGTCTTC. Translated: CAWSLARGKVF. In full, the CDR3 is CAWSLARGKVFF.

Concerning this clone: Here the gene names and germline are mouse. The sequence runs out 1 residue before the end of the CDR3; the remainder is reconstructed from the germline J gene. This chain connects TRBV29 to TRBJ1-4; D might be TRBD1 (6 bases). The CDR3 is 14 residues long. Trimming shortened V by 5 bases and J by 2 bases, and 9 bases separated the two germline ends. Germline V gene sequence: CDR1 MSHET, CDR2 SYDVDS. Incomplete CDR3 DNA: TGTGCTAGCAGTCCGGGACAATCCAACGAAAGATTATTT. It is translated as CASSPGQSNERLF. The entire CDR3 protein is CASSPGQSNERLFF. Full variable domain (rest looked up from reference TRBV29 and TRBJ1-4): DMKVTQMPRYLIKRMGENVLLECGQDMSHETMYWYRQDPGLGLQLIYISYDVDSNSEGDIPKGYRVSRKKREHFSLILDSAKTNQTSVYFCASSPGQSNERLFFGHGTKLSVL.

Comment on this clone: Gene names follow the mouse nomenclature. The CDR3 is cut off 1 residue early in the read; its end comes from the germline J gene. The chain uses TRBV5 and TRBJ2-1; TRBD1 agrees at 7 bases. Looked up from germline, CDR1 is LGHNA and CDR2 is YNLKQL (reference sequence). The CDR3 length is 15 residues. Germline trimming cut 4 bases from V and 5 bases from J; bases unmatched to any gene: 8. The DNA read from the CDR3 is TGTGCCAGCAGCCGAGATGGGGACAGCCATGCTGAGCAGTTC. Translating gives CASSRDGDSHAEQF. The entire CDR3 sequence reads CASSRDGDSHAEQFF.

Turning to this clone: The junction departs from germline at one end; a sequencing error may be responsible. The gene symbols are mouse symbols. The CDR3 end falls 1 residue outside the read, so it is completed with the germline J gene. Other DNA sequences in this sample translate to the same CDR3. This sequence joins TRBV31 and TRBJ1-2; D call uncertain. From germline, CDR1 is GKSSPN and CDR2 SITVG. This CDR3 is 14 amino acids long. The sequenced CDR3 bases are TGTGCCTGGAGCCCGACATTAGCAAATTCCGACTACACC. Its translation: CAWSPTLANSDYT. The CDR3 in its entirety is CAWSPTLANSDYTF.

Comments on this clone: The gene names here belong to mouse. The read ends 1 residue before the CDR3 terminus; that terminus is restored from the germline J gene. V is TRBV13-3 and J is TRBJ2-5; D tentatively fits TRBD1 or TRBD2 (6 bases each). The CDR3 is 15 amino acids. CDR1 is NNHDY, CDR2 SYVADS, per germline. The ends were cut back, 0 bases at V and 0 bases at J, with 8 bases in the middle. CDR3 sequence: CASSDGGRNQDTQYF. CDR3 bases read: TGTGCCAGCAGTGATGGGGGGCGTAACCAAGACACCCAGTAC.

This clone has just a few counts. Gene names are the mouse ones. The read stops 1 residue short of the end of the CDR3; the missing end is completed from the germline J gene. The V gene is TRBV19, the J gene TRBJ2-7; D is perhaps TRBD1 (6 bases). This CDR3 region has 14 residues. V was pared by 1 base and J by 0 bases, with 8 bases between. CDR1 FNHDT and CDR2 SITEND come from the germline V gene (reference sequence). The CDR3 bases that were read are TGTGCCAGCAGTATAAGGGGGAGCTCCTATGAACAGTAC. Translated, it gives CASSIRGSSYEQY. The entire CDR3 reads CASSIRGSSYEQYF. The full variable domain, rest sourced from reference TRBV19 and TRBJ2-7, is GGIITQTPKFLIGQEGQKLTLKCQQNFNHDTMYWYRQDSGKGLRLIYYSITENDLQKGDLSEGYDASREKKSSFSLTVTSAQKNEMAVFLCASSIRGSSYEQYFGPGTRLTVL.

Points on this clone: Each gene name is a mouse one. The read finishes 1 residue shy of the CDR3 end, and the germline J gene is used to complete it. The chain combines TRBV19 with TRBJ2-4; 7 bases fit TRBD1. After removal of 1 base from V and 7 bases from J, the junction contained 3 bases not matched to a gene. Germline loops: CDR1 FNHDT, CDR2 SITEND (reference sequence). The length of the CDR3 is 13 residues. Incomplete CDR3 DNA: TGTGCCAGCAGTATAACAGGGGTGGACACCTTGTAC. Encoded protein: CASSITGVDTLY. In full, the CDR3 is CASSITGVDTLYF.

About this clone: These gene names are mouse names. The sequenced fragment ends 1 residue before the CDR3 boundary, so the rest is inferred from the germline J gene. The rearrangement links TRBV13-1 to TRBJ2-3, with D hard to call. The CDR3 loop spans 14 amino acids. V was pared by 2 bases and J by 0 bases, with 7 bases between. Germline values: CDR1 NSHNY, CDR2 SYGAGN. Incomplete CDR3 DNA: TGTGCCAGCAGTGACAGAACTAGTGCAGAAACGCTGTAT. The encoded protein is CASSDRTSAETLY. The entire CDR3 is CASSDRTSAETLYF.